This T cell receptor (beta chain) is drawn from a study of control samples from healthy donors and cancer patients. The ends were cut back, 2 bases at V and 4 bases at J, with 12 bases in the middle. The CDR3 spans 14 residues. The germline V gene has CDR1 SGHDN and CDR2 FVKESK. Here immunoSEQ multiplex PCR was the method, and the copy in TCRdb shows in-frame clones only, minus some. Counted here are 95,000 to 150,000 clones, less than 90% occurring once; the ten biggest clones make up around 2%. This receptor was taken from a young man in good health. V usage is TRBV14 and J usage is TRBJ2-7; D possibly corresponds to TRBD1 (6 bases). Sequencing input: blood. DNA for the CDR3: TGTGCCAGCAGCCAAAACCTCAGGGGTTACGAGCAGTACTTC. It codes for CASSQNLRGYEQYF.